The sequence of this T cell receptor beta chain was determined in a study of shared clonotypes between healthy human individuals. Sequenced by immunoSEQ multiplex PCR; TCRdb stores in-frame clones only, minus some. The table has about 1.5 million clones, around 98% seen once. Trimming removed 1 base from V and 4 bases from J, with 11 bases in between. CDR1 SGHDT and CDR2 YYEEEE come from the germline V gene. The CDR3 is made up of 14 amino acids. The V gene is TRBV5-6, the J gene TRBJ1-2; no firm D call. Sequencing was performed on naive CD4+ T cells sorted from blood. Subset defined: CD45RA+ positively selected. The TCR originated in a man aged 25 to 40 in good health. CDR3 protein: CASSLSGKSYGYTF. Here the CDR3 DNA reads TGTGCCAGCAGCTTGAGTGGGAAGAGCTATGGCTACACCTTC.